Shown below are 7 T cell receptor beta chains from a single sample sequenced in a study of cytomegalovirus exposure and HLA in healthy donors. The PCR used 60 Vbeta and 13 Jbeta primers. TCRdb's copy holds only in-frame clones and misses some; the assay was immunoSEQ multiplex PCR. This repertoire shows about 130,000 clones, under 85% found once; its top ten account for approximately 3.9%. Sequencing was performed on PBMCs. All receptors come from a woman aged 45-60 years in good health and CMV-seropositive.

V usage is TRBV13 and J usage is TRBJ1-4, with 8 bases aligning to TRBD1. In germline, CDR1 is PRHDT, CDR2 FYEKMQ (reference sequence). J gave up 8 bases and V 5 bases, and 10 bases lay outside the gene matches. The CDR3 is made up of 15 amino acids. The CDR3 DNA follows: TGTGCCAGCAGCGGGGGATCAGGGGGCGGAGAAAAACTGTTTTTT. This encodes CASSGGSGGGEKLFF.

This clone occurred once. The chain links TRBV6-5 to TRBJ2-2; 8 bases line up with TRBD2. Unmatched junction bases numbered 2, after V lost 4 bases and J lost 1 base. There are 15 residues in the CDR3. Germline loops: CDR1 MNHEY, CDR2 SVGAGI. In DNA, the CDR3 is TGTGCCAGCAGTTCAGCGGGGGAGAACACCGGGGAGCTGTTTTTT. Translating it yields CASSSAGENTGELFF.

The chain has TRBV28 and TRBJ2-3, with D possibly being TRBD1 (6 bases). CDR1 MDHEN and CDR2 SYDVKM come from the germline V gene. The CDR3 consists of 16 residues. Deletions cut 1 base from V and 2 bases from J, with 13 bases between. CDR3 residues: CASSLLGASYTDTQYF. CDR3 in DNA: TGTGCCAGCAGTTTATTGGGGGCCAGTTACACAGATACGCAGTATTTT.

The J gene is TRBJ2-3, the V gene TRBV9, with 11 bases that match TRBD2. The CDR3 loop spans 16 amino acids. Germline CDR1 is SGDLS and CDR2 is YYNGEE. Germline trimming cut 4 bases from V and 4 bases from J; bases unmatched to any gene: 8. The CDR3 loop reads CASSPLAGGLSDTQYF. CDR3 DNA: TGTGCCAGCAGCCCATTAGCGGGGGGGCTGTCAGATACGCAGTATTTT.

The rearrangement joins TRBV11-2 to TRBJ2-4; TRBD1 might be the D (6 bases). Between the trimmed V and J ends, which lost 0 bases and 2 bases, there was a span of 17 bases. Germline lookup yields CDR1 SGHAT and CDR2 FQNNGV. The CDR3 has 18 residues. For the CDR3, the DNA is TGTGCCAGCAGCTTAGAAAGGACAGCCCAATCGTCCAAAAACATTCAGTACTTC. Its translation is CASSLERTAQSSKNIQYF. The full variable domain, completed using reference TRBV11-2 and TRBJ2-4, is EAGVAQSPRYKIIEKRQSVAFWCNPISGHATLYWYQQILGQGPKLLIQFQNNGVVDDSQLPKDRFSAERLKGVDSTLKIQPAKLEDSAVYLCASSLERTAQSSKNIQYFGAGTRLSVL.

This clone has only a few counts. V gene TRBV20-1 combines with J gene TRBJ1-5, with D unclear. This CDR3 is built from 11 residues. V lost 6 bases and J lost 4, with 7 bases in between. Germline V gene sequence: CDR1 DFQATT, CDR2 SNEGSKA (reference sequence). CDR3 bases: TGCAGTGCAGAGGAGAATCAGCCCCAGCATTTT. Protein sequence: CSAEENQPQHF.

The CDR3 sequence: CASSLDIAGVRDTQYF. The CDR3 bases are TGTGCCAGCAGCTTGGATATAGCGGGGGTGAGAGATACGCAGTATTTT. This chain uses TRBV5-8 with TRBJ2-3, with 9 bases that match TRBD2. In germline, CDR1 is SGHTS, CDR2 YDEGEE. The ends lost 0 bases at V and 5 bases at J; junction bases unmatched: 7. The CDR3 totals 16 residues.